This T cell receptor beta chain was sequenced in a study of cytomegalovirus exposure and HLA in healthy donors (dated by TCRdb to between 2016 and 2019). Notes on the research overall: A later analysis indicated that the roughly 130 validation repertoires were generated on the platform also employed for the approximately 700 repertoires of the first cohort. The aim of the study was to test whether cataloging public T cell receptors could identify signatures of past pathogen exposure. High-throughput TCR immunosequencing, statistical association of individual TCRs with disease status, and machine learning were combined to predict cytomegalovirus infection status. In addition to the first cohort of around 670 subjects, a separate validation cohort of approximately 120 different subjects was used. What the research found in general, with its limitations: A few of the identified cytomegalovirus-associated TCR beta chains were confirmed in vitro to be specific for cytomegalovirus antigens. A later analysis found that TCRs clustered in the first cohort also tended to co-occur in the 120 or so validation repertoires, with 90% to 95% of cluster scores above 0. The authors suggested that the approach could potentially be generalized to other disease states and immunological phenotypes. The classifier was reported to diagnose cytomegalovirus status with high specificity and sensitivity in both the original cohort and the validation cohort. While some public TCRs were present in many individuals, most TCR sequences turned up only very rarely across donors. In the study, around 160 TCR beta chains were listed as associated with cytomegalovirus. A later analysis had no HLA typing for the validation cohort, so co-occurrence there was scored across all 130 or so repertoires.

The receptor library was made with the immunoSEQ multiplex PCR assay. The original pipeline was this. A statistical classification framework was built to diagnose cytomegalovirus status from the catalog of TCR beta chain sequences. In TCRdb, the immuneACCESS table is reduced to in-frame sequences with V and J assigned. These tables do not hold every clone; where another copy was compared, an unresolved V gene accounts for under half, and the others remain unexplained. Clone size and V and J calls were adopted from that table, with D and trimming inferred from the DNA. The sample contains around 240,000 clones, around 90% of them found a single time. The ten top clones hold approximately 0.34% of the sample. About this clone: There is no known antigen for this receptor. Qualities for individual bases were not recorded, and no much larger clone is one base off.

Donors formed part of the validation cohort, which comprised some 120 subjects and was distinct from the first cohort of under 750 subjects. Specimen: PBMCs. The source is a woman in her late teens or twenties in good health and CMV-seronegative.

At the DNA level, the sequence is TGCGCCAGCAGCCAAGCGCTAGGGGGTGGAAACACCATATATTTT. Its protein is CASSQALGGGNTIYF. Recombination connected TRBV4-1 to TRBJ1-3, and TRBD1 may be the D gene, going by 6 matching bases. Taken from cysteine to phenylalanine, the CDR3 has 15 residues. The retained sequence is limited to the CDR3, 45 bases, with the frame set at the first base. CDR1 MGHRA and CDR2 YSYEKL were looked up in the germline V gene. V and J lose 1 base and 3 bases, and a span of 10 bases separates them.